Each of the 8 T cell receptor beta chains below was sequenced from the same sample in a study of T cell responses to AZD1222 COVID-19 vaccine. Repertoires were generated with immunoSEQ multiplex PCR, while TCRdb's copy carries only in-frame clones and drops some. The sample lists 69,000 or so clones, 88% occurring once. The sample here was peripheral blood, taken 28 days after the second dose of the MenACWY control vaccine. Every receptor here comes from an adult who received the MenACWY meningococcal vaccine as a control.

With respect to this clone: The junction does not match germline at one end; this may be a read error. The rearrangement links TRBV13 to TRBJ2-2; tentative D call: TRBD2 (7 bases). CDR3 length: 15 amino acids. The V gene's germline CDR1 is PRHDT and CDR2 FYEKMQ (reference sequence). CDR3 bases: TGTGCCAGCAGCCTAGGGGGGGGCTACACCGGGGAGCTGTTTTTT. Its protein is CASSLGGGYTGELFF.

V and J are TRBV19 and TRBJ1-1; D not resolved. The CDR3 covers 13 residues. Per the germline V gene, CDR1 is LNHDA and CDR2 is SQIVND (reference sequence). V dropped 1 base and J dropped 9 bases, with 12 bases sitting between them. The chain's CDR3 is CASSIGRWRQAFF. The CDR3 region has the DNA TGTGCCAGTAGTATAGGGAGGTGGCGCCAAGCTTTCTTT.

This rearrangement joins TRBV27 to TRBJ2-7; weak D call: TRBD1 (6 bases). CDR1 is MNHEY, CDR2 SMNVEV, per germline (reference sequence). The CDR3 spans 14 residues. With 5 bases removed from V and 2 bases from J, the gap between germline ends came to 13 bases. The CDR3 DNA reads as TGTGCCAGCAGTCCCCGGGACACTGCCTACGAGCAGTACTTC. Its translation is CASSPRDTAYEQYF.

The J gene is TRBJ1-3, the V gene TRBV5-6; D unresolved. Looked up from germline, CDR1 is SGHDT and CDR2 is YYEEEE. This CDR3 is built from 15 residues. The V end was cut by 3 bases, the J end by 0 bases, with 10 bases between. CDR3 amino acids: CASSSRTVSGNTIYF. The CDR3 nucleotides read TGTGCCAGCAGCTCGCGGACCGTCTCTGGAAACACCATATATTTT.

A single count supports this clone. The chain is built from TRBV14 and TRBJ1-3, with unresolved D. V lost 3 bases and J 7 bases, leaving 13 bases between the germline ends. This CDR3 is 14 amino acids long. Germline CDR1 reads SGHDN; CDR2 reads FVKESK. CDR3 sequence: CASSQAGRANTIYF. CDR3 bases: TGTGCCAGCAGCCAGGCAGGTCGGGCGAACACCATATATTTT. Full variable domain (outside the CDR3, taken from reference TRBV14 and TRBJ1-3): EAGVTQFPSHSVIEKGQTVTLRCDPISGHDNLYWYRRVMGKEIKFLLHFVKESKQDESGMPNNRFLAERTGGTYSTLKVQPAELEDSGVYFCASSQAGRANTIYFGEGSWLTVV.

The genes are TRBV11-2 and TRBJ1-1, with a possible D match to TRBD1 (5 bases). CDR1 is SGHAT, CDR2 FQNNGV, per germline. With 3 bases removed from V and 5 bases from J, the gap between germline ends came to 10 bases. The CDR3 length is 13 residues. The CDR3 nucleotides read TGTGCCAGCAGCTTTGGGGCAGGGACTGAAGCTTTCTTT. Translated: CASSFGAGTEAFF. The whole variable domain, remainder taken from reference TRBV11-2 and TRBJ1-1, is EAGVAQSPRYKIIEKRQSVAFWCNPISGHATLYWYQQILGQGPKLLIQFQNNGVVDDSQLPKDRFSAERLKGVDSTLKIQPAKLEDSAVYLCASSFGAGTEAFFGQGTRLTVV.

The chain has TRBV7-2 and TRBJ2-7, with 10 bases identical to TRBD2. Trimming cost V 1 base and J 7 bases; bases outside gene matches: 10. CDR1 and CDR2 (germline): SGHTA, FQGNSA. This CDR3 contains 16 residues. The CDR3 region has the DNA TGTGCCAGCAGCTTAGATCGGCTAGCGGGGGCGCGGGAGCAGTACTTC. Amino acid sequence: CASSLDRLAGAREQYF.

V usage is TRBV19 and J usage is TRBJ2-7; D perhaps matches TRBD2 (6 bases). Trimming took 3 bases from V and 0 from J, leaving 9 bases between them. The germline V gene encodes CDR1 LNHDA and CDR2 SQIVND (reference sequence). The CDR3 length is 14 residues. DNA of the CDR3: TGTGCCAGTAGTATGGGACTCAGCTCCTACGAGCAGTACTTC. Its translation is CASSMGLSSYEQYF.